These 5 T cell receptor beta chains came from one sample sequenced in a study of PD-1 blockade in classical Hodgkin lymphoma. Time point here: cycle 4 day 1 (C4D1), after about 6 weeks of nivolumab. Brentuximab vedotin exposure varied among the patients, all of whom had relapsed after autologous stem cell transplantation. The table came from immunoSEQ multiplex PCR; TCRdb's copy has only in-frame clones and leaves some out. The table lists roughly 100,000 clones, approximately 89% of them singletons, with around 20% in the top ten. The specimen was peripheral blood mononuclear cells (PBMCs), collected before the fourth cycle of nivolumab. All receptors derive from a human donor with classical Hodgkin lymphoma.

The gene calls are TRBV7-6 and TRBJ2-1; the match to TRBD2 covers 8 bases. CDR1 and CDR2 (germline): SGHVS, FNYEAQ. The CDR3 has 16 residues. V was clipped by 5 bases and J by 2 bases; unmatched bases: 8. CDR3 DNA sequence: TGTGCCAGCAGCGCACCTACTAGCGGCACCTACAATGAGCAGTTCTTC. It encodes CASSAPTSGTYNEQFF.

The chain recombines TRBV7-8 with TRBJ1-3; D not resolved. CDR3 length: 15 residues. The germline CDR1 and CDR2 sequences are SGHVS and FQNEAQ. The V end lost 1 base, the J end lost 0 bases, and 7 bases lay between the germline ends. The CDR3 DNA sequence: TGTGCCAGCAGCTTAGAAGAACCCTCTGGAAACACCATATATTTT. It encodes CASSLEEPSGNTIYF.

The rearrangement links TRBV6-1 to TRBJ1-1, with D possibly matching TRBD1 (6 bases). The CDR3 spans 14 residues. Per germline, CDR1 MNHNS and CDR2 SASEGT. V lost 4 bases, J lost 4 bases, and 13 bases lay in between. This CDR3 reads CASSGGQPPTEAFF. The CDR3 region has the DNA TGTGCCAGCAGTGGAGGACAGCCGCCCACTGAAGCTTTCTTT.

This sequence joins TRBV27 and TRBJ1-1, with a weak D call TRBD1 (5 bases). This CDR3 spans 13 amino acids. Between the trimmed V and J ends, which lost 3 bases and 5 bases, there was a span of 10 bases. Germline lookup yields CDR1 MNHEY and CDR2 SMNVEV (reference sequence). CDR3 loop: CASSFGTPTEAFF. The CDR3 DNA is TGTGCCAGCAGTTTCGGGACGCCTACTGAAGCTTTCTTT.

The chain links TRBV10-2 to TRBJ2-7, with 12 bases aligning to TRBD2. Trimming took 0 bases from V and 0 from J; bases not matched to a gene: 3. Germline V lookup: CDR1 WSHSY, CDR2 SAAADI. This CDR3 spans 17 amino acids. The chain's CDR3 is CASSESLLAGGSYEQYF. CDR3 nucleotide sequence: TGCGCCAGCAGTGAGTCCCTACTAGCGGGAGGCTCCTACGAGCAGTACTTC.